Following are 4 T cell receptor beta chains from one sample sequenced in a study of T-cell memory formation after mild COVID-19. TCRdb redid the calling of the 5' RACE reads with MiXCR, one entry per CDR3 protein. Of hundreds of thousands of distinct CDR3 sequences listed, 20% to 30% are singletons. Input material: PBMCs or a T cell subset sorted from them (not recorded which). These receptors all come from an adult woman who had mild COVID-19 (a few samples of this study predate the infection). Cell type and time point are not known.

The chain is built from TRBV7-8 and TRBJ1-5, with TRBD1 matching over 10 bases. The J segment lost 6 bases and the V segment lost 4 bases, leaving 12 bases of the junction unmatched. The CDR3 spans 17 residues. Germline V lookup: CDR1 SGHVS, CDR2 FQNEAQ. The CDR3 DNA reads as TGTGCCAGCAGCTCGGGGCAGGACAGGGGGAAGGGTCAGCCCCAGCATTTT. It encodes CASSSGQDRGKGQPQHF.

The gene calls are TRBV5-5 and TRBJ2-5; a possible D gene is TRBD2 (6 bases). Trimming pared 4 bases from V and 5 bases from J, leaving 18 bases between. Germline-derived CDR1 and CDR2 are SGHKS and YYEKEE (reference sequence). The CDR3 totals 15 residues. CDR3 in amino acids: CASSIGGSHGETQYF. CDR3 DNA: TGTGCCAGCAGCATCGGAGGGTCACATGGGGAGACCCAGTACTTC. The full variable domain, rest sourced from reference TRBV5-5 and TRBJ2-5, is DAGVTQSPTHLIKTRGQQVTLRCSPISGHKSVSWYQQVLGQGPQFIFQYYEKEERGRGNFPDRFSARQFPNYSSELNVNALLLGDSALYLCASSIGGSHGETQYFGPGTRLLVL.

The CDR3: CATSDSTGLNEQYF. The CDR3 DNA reads as TGTGCCACCAGTGATTCGACAGGCCTAAACGAGCAGTACTTC. The chain is built from TRBV24-1 and TRBJ2-7; the D gene is possibly TRBD1 (6 bases). The length of the CDR3 is 14 residues. V was trimmed by 2 bases and J by 5 bases, leaving 12 bases between them. Germline-derived CDR1 and CDR2 are KGHDR and SFDVKD.

The chain couples TRBV7-9 to TRBJ2-5; 8 bases are shared with TRBD2. Trimming removed 4 bases from V and 5 bases from J; junction bases left unmatched: 15. The CDR3 is made up of 17 amino acids. Germline assignment: CDR1 SEHNR and CDR2 FQNEAQ (reference sequence). This CDR3 is CASSSGNSGGPRETQYF. CDR3 DNA: TGTGCCAGCAGCTCTGGAAACTCGGGAGGGCCAAGGGAGACCCAGTACTTC.